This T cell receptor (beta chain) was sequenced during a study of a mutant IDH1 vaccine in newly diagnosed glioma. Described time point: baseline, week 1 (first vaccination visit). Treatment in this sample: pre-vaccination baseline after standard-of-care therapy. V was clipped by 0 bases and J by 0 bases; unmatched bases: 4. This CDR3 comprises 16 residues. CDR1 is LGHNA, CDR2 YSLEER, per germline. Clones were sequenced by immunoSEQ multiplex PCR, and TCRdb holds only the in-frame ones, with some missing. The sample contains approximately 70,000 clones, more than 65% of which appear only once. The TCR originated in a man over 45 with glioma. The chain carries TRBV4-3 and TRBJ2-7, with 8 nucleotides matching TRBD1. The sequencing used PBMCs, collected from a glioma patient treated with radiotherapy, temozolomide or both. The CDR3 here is CASSQDRTGLSYEQYF. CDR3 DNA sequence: TGCGCCAGCAGCCAAGATCGGACAGGGCTCTCCTACGAGCAGTACTTC.